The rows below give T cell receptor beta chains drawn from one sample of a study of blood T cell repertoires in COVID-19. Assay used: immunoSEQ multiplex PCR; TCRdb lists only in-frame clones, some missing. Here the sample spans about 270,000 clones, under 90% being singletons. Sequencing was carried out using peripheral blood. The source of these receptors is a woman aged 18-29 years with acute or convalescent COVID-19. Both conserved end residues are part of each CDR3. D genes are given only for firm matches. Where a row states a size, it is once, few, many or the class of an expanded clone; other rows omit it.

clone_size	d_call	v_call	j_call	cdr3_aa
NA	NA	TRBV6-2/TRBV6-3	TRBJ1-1	CASSYPGTGNTEAFF
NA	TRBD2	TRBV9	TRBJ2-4	CASSLGLAGDVGKNIQYF
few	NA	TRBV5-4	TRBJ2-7	CASSLQGTSSEQYF
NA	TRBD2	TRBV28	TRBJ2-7	CASKQRGTYEQYF
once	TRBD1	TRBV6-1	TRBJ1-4	CASSERGQGALYTREKLFF
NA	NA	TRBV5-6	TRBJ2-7	CASSFVGAAYEQYF
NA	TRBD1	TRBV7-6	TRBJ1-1	CASSAQQGEGDEAFF
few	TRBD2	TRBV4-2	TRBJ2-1	CASSQDGGLAGNNEQFF
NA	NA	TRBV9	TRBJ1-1	CASSVVPAGQAEAFF
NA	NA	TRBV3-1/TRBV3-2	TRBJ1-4	CASSQESGTPNEKLFF
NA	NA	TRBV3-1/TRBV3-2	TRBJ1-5	CASSYGQLSNQPQHF
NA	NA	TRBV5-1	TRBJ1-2	CASSLEWADGYTF
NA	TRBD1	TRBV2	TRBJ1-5	CASSTGGRQPQHF
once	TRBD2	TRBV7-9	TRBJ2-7	CASSTDWTSGDYEQYF
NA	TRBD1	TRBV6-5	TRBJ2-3	CASSPGQGSTDTQYF
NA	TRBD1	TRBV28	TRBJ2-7	CASSQTGQGIQQYF
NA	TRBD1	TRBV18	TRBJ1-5	CASSPQGASLFQPQHF
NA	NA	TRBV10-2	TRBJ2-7	CARRGLGTYEQYF
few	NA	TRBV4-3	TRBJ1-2	CASSQAGREVFGYTF
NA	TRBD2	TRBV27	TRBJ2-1	CASSLSGTSGPYNEQFF
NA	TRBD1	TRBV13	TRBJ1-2	CASSLRTGPRRGYTF
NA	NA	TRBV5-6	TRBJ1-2	CASSLGTRAYGYTF
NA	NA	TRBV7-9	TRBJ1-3	CASSLVFADSGNTIYF
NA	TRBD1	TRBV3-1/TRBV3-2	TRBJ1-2	CASSRTGGYGYTF
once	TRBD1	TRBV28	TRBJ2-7	CASSLLPGTGWSYEQYF
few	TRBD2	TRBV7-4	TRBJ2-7	CASSVLAGFHEQYF
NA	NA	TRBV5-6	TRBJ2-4	CASSSLLDIQYF
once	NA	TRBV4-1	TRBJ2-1	CASNPGFYNEQFF
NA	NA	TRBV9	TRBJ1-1	CASSVVAQNTEAFF
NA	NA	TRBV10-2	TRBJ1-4	CASQGNRGEKLFF
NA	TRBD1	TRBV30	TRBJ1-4	CAWSEAGGAEKLFF
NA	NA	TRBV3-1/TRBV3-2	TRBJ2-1	CASSQDGGKQFF
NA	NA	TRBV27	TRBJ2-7	CASSLTQVGREQYF
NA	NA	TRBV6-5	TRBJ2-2	CASRRGGTSGELFF
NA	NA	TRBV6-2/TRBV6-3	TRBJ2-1	CASSFELEYNEQFF
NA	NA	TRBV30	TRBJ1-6	CAWSVNGGRAYNSPLHF
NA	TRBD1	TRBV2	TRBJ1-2	CASGTADNYGYTF
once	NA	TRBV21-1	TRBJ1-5	CASSKIIRGAPNQPQHF
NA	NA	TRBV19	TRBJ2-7	CASSMDGSYEQYF
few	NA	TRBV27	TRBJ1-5	CASSFTPRTRGSNQPQHF